The sequence of this TCR beta chain was determined in a study of identical twins. Whole-study findings and limits: The same donors were not followed; conclusions instead depended on cross-sectional statistical analysis. One should note that invariant MAIT and iNKT cells could partly confound zero-insertion analyses.

CDR1 and CDR2 (germline): MDHEN, SYDVKM. The CDR3 is made up of 20 amino acids. Trimming removed 3 bases from V and 3 bases from J; junction bases left unmatched: 17. Healthy Caucasians provided all donations. The cDNA had a unique molecular identifier and a template-switch universal primer site. TCRdb reanalysed the 5' RACE reads using MiXCR and keeps one entry per CDR3 protein. Counted here are 230,000 or so distinct CDR3 sequences, about 8.5% occurring once; the ten biggest clones make up over 2.5%. This clonotype was detected many times. Antigen specificity is unknown. These sequences were also reported in another study, on yellow fever vaccine responses in identical twins.

This receptor was taken from a woman between 18 and 29 years old in good health. The rearrangement joins TRBV28 to TRBJ2-2; 9 positions agree with TRBD1. The sample taken for sequencing was CD8+ T cells sorted from blood. In nucleotides, the CDR3 is TGTGCCAGCAGTTTTAACGCCTTATCCGGGACAGGGTATGACACCGGGGAGCTGTTTTTT. It translates to CASSFNALSGTGYDTGELFF.